These 9 T cell receptor beta chains originate from one sample sequenced in a study of cytomegalovirus exposure and HLA in healthy donors. Primers included in the PCR were 60 Vbeta and 13 Jbeta primers. Measured with immunoSEQ multiplex PCR; TCRdb has only the in-frame clones, and not every one. The repertoire holds hundreds of thousands of clones, with roughly 84% as singletons. Sequencing was carried out using PBMCs. These TCRs come from a boy aged 2-9 years in good health and CMV-seronegative.

The chain recombines TRBV4-1 with TRBJ2-1; D possibly corresponds to TRBD2 (5 bases). V was shortened by 4 bases and J by 5 bases, with 21 bases between the two germline ends. Germline V gene sequence: CDR1 MGHRA, CDR2 YSYEKL. The CDR3 is 17 amino acids. The CDR3 DNA is TGCGCCAGCAGCCGGACCGTGAGCGGCGAATTACACAATGAGCAGTTCTTC. Its protein is CASSRTVSGELHNEQFF.

The chain carries TRBV27 and TRBJ1-6; 7 bases line up with TRBD1. The germline V gene has CDR1 MNHEY and CDR2 SMNVEV (reference sequence). CDR3 length: 14 amino acids. The J segment lost 7 bases and the V segment lost 5 bases, leaving 5 bases of the junction unmatched. CDR3 amino acids: CASSPTGLNSPLHF. The CDR3 DNA is TGTGCCAGCAGTCCGACAGGGTTAAATTCACCCCTCCACTTT.

The rearrangement links TRBV5-1 to TRBJ2-7, with TRBD1 matching 9 bases. Germline V gene sequence: CDR1 SGHRS, CDR2 YFSETQ. The length of the CDR3 is 15 residues. V was pared by 4 bases and J by 2 bases, with 7 bases of the junction left unmatched. CDR3 DNA sequence: TGCGCCAGCAGCCCTTGGACAGGGGTACCCTACGAGCAGTACTTC. It yields the protein CASSPWTGVPYEQYF.

The chain links TRBV4-1 to TRBJ1-1; no clear D gene. There are 16 residues in the CDR3. Germline CDR1 and CDR2: MGHRA and YSYEKL. Trimming removed 1 base from V and 3 bases from J, with 15 bases in between. The CDR3 loop is CASSQGAFVEDTEAFF. CDR3 nucleotide sequence: TGCGCCAGCAGCCAAGGGGCCTTCGTGGAAGACACTGAAGCTTTCTTT.

On this clone: At one end the junction does not follow the germline gene, possibly because of a read error. CDR3: CASGDRVDQPQHF. The CDR3 bases are TGTGCCAGCGGTGACAGGGTGGACCAGCCCCAGCATTTT. The chain combines TRBV6-1 with TRBJ1-5; 7 bases fit TRBD1. CDR3 length: 13 residues. Germline V gives CDR1 MNHNS, CDR2 SASEGT.

This clone has a single count. The genes are TRBV2 and TRBJ2-1; D might be TRBD2 (6 bases). Trimming shortened V by 4 bases and J by 4 bases, and 11 bases separated the two germline ends. The CDR3 spans 14 residues. Looked up from germline, CDR1 is SNHLY and CDR2 is FYNNEI. The CDR3 spells CASSGLAGYNEQFF. CDR3 coding DNA: TGTGCCAGCAGTGGTCTCGCGGGGTACAATGAGCAGTTCTTC.

The J gene is TRBJ2-7, the V gene TRBV5-1; a possible D gene is TRBD2 (5 bases). Trimming stripped 4 bases from V and 3 bases from J, with 17 bases between. The CDR3 runs 15 residues. Germline lookup yields CDR1 SGHRS and CDR2 YFSETQ. CDR3 amino acids: CASSQDSNYFYEQYF. The DNA of the CDR3 is TGCGCCAGCAGCCAGGACTCGAACTATTTCTACGAGCAGTACTTC.

This clone occurred once. This chain uses TRBV11-2 with TRBJ2-3; TRBD2 might be the D (6 bases). The V end lost 1 base, the J end lost 0 bases, and 11 bases lay between the germline ends. Per the germline V gene, CDR1 is SGHAT and CDR2 is FQNNGV. The CDR3 is 16 residues long. Written as DNA, the CDR3 is TGTGCCAGCAGCTTAGCTCGGCGGGGTAGCACAGATACGCAGTATTTT. Encoded protein: CASSLARRGSTDTQYF. The full variable domain, rest sourced from reference TRBV11-2 and TRBJ2-3, is EAGVAQSPRYKIIEKRQSVAFWCNPISGHATLYWYQQILGQGPKLLIQFQNNGVVDDSQLPKDRFSAERLKGVDSTLKIQPAKLEDSAVYLCASSLARRGSTDTQYFGPGTRLTVL.

This clone was counted once. V and J are TRBV30 and TRBJ1-1, with 9 bases that match TRBD1. This CDR3 spans 12 amino acids. Losses at the gene ends were 4 bases for V and 5 bases for J; bases not matched to a gene: 2. Germline assignment: CDR1 GTSNPN and CDR2 SVGIG (reference sequence). The CDR3 DNA sequence: TGTGCCTGGATGACAGGGGGGACTGAAGCTTTCTTT. Residues: CAWMTGGTEAFF.